The next 6 T cell receptor beta chains were all read from a single sample in a study of T cell changes during pregnancy in multiple sclerosis. The assay was immunoSEQ multiplex PCR, and TCRdb's table has in-frame clones only and misses some. The sample holds more than 45,000 clones, over 80% seen once. The specimen was CD4+ T cells from peripheral blood mononuclear cells, collected after pregnancy. All receptors come from a female donor with multiple sclerosis, enrolled in a pregnancy study.

This clone was recorded a few times. The CDR3 DNA reads as TGTGCCAGCAGGGAGAGAAATCTCTATGGCTACACCTTC. Translated: CASRERNLYGYTF. The chain couples TRBV6-5 to TRBJ1-2; D not certain. V was clipped by 6 bases and J by 4 bases, with 12 bases between them. The CDR3 runs to 13 residues. Germline lookup yields CDR1 MNHEY and CDR2 SVGAGI.

The genes are TRBV4-2 and TRBJ1-1, with a tentative D call TRBD1 (6 bases). The CDR3 extends over 16 amino acids. Germline CDR1 is LGHNA and CDR2 is YNFKEQ. V was clipped by 2 bases and J by 1 base, with 14 bases between them. CDR3 region: CASSQPNKGQNTEAFF. In DNA, the CDR3 is TGTGCCAGCAGCCAACCTAATAAGGGACAGAACACTGAAGCTTTCTTT.

This clone has only one observation. This rearrangement joins TRBV6-1 to TRBJ2-1, with a possible D match to TRBD1 (6 bases). This CDR3 contains 14 residues. Per germline, CDR1 MNHNS and CDR2 SASEGT. Trimming cost V 9 bases and J 8 bases, with 20 bases left between them. CDR3 region: CASPRDTQSDEQFF. The DNA for the CDR3 is TGTGCCAGTCCTCGGGACACCCAAAGCGATGAGCAGTTCTTC.

The V gene is TRBV27, the J gene TRBJ1-3; D is possibly TRBD1 (5 bases). The CDR3 consists of 17 residues. The germline V gene has CDR1 MNHEY and CDR2 SMNVEV (reference sequence). V lost 5 bases to trimming and J lost 2 bases, with 19 bases between them. The CDR3 is CASSPAVWGGAGNTIYF. CDR3 nucleotides: TGTGCCAGCAGTCCGGCGGTGTGGGGGGGAGCTGGAAACACCATATATTTT.

The genes are TRBV10-3 and TRBJ1-1; 7 bases line up with TRBD1. This CDR3 contains 14 residues. Germline V CDR1 and CDR2: ENHRY, SYGVKD. Losses at the gene ends were 7 bases for V and 1 base for J; bases not matched to a gene: 6. Here the CDR3 DNA reads TGTGCCATCACCAAAAACAGGGGGAACACTGAAGCTTTCTTT. This gives the protein CAITKNRGNTEAFF.

This chain joins TRBV2 and TRBJ2-3, with D perhaps TRBD1 (5 bases). The ends were cut back, 8 bases at V and 4 bases at J, with 16 bases in the middle. The CDR3 extends over 14 amino acids. Looked up from germline, CDR1 is SNHLY and CDR2 is FYNNEI. In nucleotides, the CDR3 is TGTGCCAGCGGATCAGGGTTCGGGCCAGATACGCAGTATTTT. This codes for CASGSGFGPDTQYF.